Listed here are 24 T cell receptor beta chains from one sample, sequenced in a study of blood T cell repertoires in COVID-19. Clones were sequenced by immunoSEQ multiplex PCR, and TCRdb holds only the in-frame ones, with some missing. Among under 250,000 clones listed, about 83% were seen once. The specimen sequenced was peripheral blood. All receptors come from a woman aged 40-49 years who had recovered from COVID-19.

The rearrangement links TRBV28 to TRBJ2-7; no firm D call. The V and J ends lost 3 bases and 1 base respectively, with 16 bases between them. The CDR3 runs 16 residues. CDR1 and CDR2 (germline): MDHEN, SYDVKM. Here the CDR3 reads CASSFEFGPGSYEQYF. CDR3 nucleotides: TGTGCCAGCAGTTTTGAGTTCGGCCCCGGGTCCTACGAGCAGTACTTC.

This rearrangement joins TRBV4-1 to TRBJ2-2; D call uncertain. There are 18 residues in the CDR3. With 2 bases removed from V and 0 bases from J, the gap between germline ends came to 16 bases. Germline V gives CDR1 MGHRA, CDR2 YSYEKL. CDR3 loop: CASSQRSVELTNTGELFF. The DNA of the CDR3 is TGCGCCAGCAGCCAACGGTCTGTAGAGTTGACGAACACCGGGGAGCTGTTTTTT.

CDR3 region: CASSLFGRGRNTEAFF. CDR3 DNA sequence: TGTGCCAGCAGCTTATTTGGGCGGGGGCGGAACACTGAAGCTTTCTTT. V is TRBV7-3 and J is TRBJ1-1; TRBD1 is a possible D gene (6 bases). The CDR3 covers 16 residues. V shed 2 bases and J shed 1 base, with 14 bases lying between them. CDR1 is SGHTA, CDR2 FQGTGA, per germline.

The sample holds a few counts of this clone. The V and J genes are TRBV6-4 and TRBJ2-1, with 8 bases identical to TRBD2. V dropped 5 bases and J dropped 0; count of bases not matched to a gene: 6. CDR1 and CDR2 (germline): MRHNA, SNTAGT. This CDR3 is built from 16 residues. This chain's CDR3 is CASSPRGGSSYNEQFF. In nucleotides, the CDR3 is TGTGCCAGCAGTCCTCGCGGGGGGAGCTCCTACAATGAGCAGTTCTTC.

This chain joins TRBV5-1 and TRBJ2-5, with TRBD1 matching 7 bases. CDR3 size: 15 residues. CDR1 is SGHRS and CDR2 is YFSETQ in the germline V gene. With V trimmed by 0 bases and J by 5 bases, 7 bases remained unmatched. The CDR3 loop reads CASSLEMTGRETQYF. The CDR3 region has the DNA TGCGCCAGCAGCTTGGAAATGACAGGGCGGGAGACCCAGTACTTC.

CDR3 residues: CAWSATSGAYPASGANVLTF. DNA of the CDR3: TGTGCCTGGAGTGCGACTAGCGGGGCCTATCCAGCCTCTGGGGCCAACGTCCTGACTTTC. This chain joins TRBV30 and TRBJ2-6; the match to TRBD2 covers 11 bases. The CDR3 covers 20 residues. Germline V CDR1 and CDR2: GTSNPN, SVGIG (reference sequence). Trimming removed 1 base from V and 0 bases from J; junction bases left unmatched: 11.

The gene calls are TRBV5-1 and TRBJ2-1, with a weak D call TRBD1 (5 bases). V lost 3 bases, J lost 9 bases, and 16 bases lay in between. The CDR3 totals 14 residues. Germline-derived CDR1 and CDR2 are SGHRS and YFSETQ. The CDR3 spells CASSSQGGNTEQFF. CDR3 DNA sequence: TGCGCCAGCAGCTCCCAGGGTGGAAACACTGAGCAGTTCTTC.

V is TRBV5-1 and J is TRBJ1-5; D is perhaps TRBD1 (5 bases). V lost 0 bases and J lost 6, with 10 bases in between. Germline values: CDR1 SGHRS, CDR2 YFSETQ. This CDR3 has 14 residues. The CDR3 region has the DNA TGCGCCAGCAGCTTGGAAGGGGTTGGTCAGCCCCAGCATTTT. It is translated as CASSLEGVGQPQHF.

The V and J genes are TRBV7-2 and TRBJ1-2; maybe TRBD1 (6 bases). The CDR3 is 14 amino acids. The V and J ends lost 3 bases and 3 bases respectively, with 11 bases between them. The germline gives CDR1 SGHTA, CDR2 FQGNSA. CDR3 DNA sequence: TGTGCCAGCAGCTTGCACAGGGACGACTATGGCTACACCTTC. It encodes CASSLHRDDYGYTF.

The chain carries TRBV28 and TRBJ1-1; a weak D match, TRBD1 (6 bases). The germline V gene has CDR1 MDHEN and CDR2 SYDVKM. The V end lost 8 bases, the J end lost 4 bases, and 20 bases lay between the germline ends. This CDR3 spans 15 amino acids. Here the CDR3 DNA reads TGTGCCAGCTCGGGGGGGGCGATCCCTGGCACTGAAGCTTTCTTT. Protein product: CASSGGAIPGTEAFF.

This sequence joins TRBV7-9 and TRBJ1-4; maybe TRBD1 (5 bases). Deletions cut 5 bases from V and 2 bases from J, with 15 bases between. Germline CDR1 and CDR2: SEHNR and FQNEAQ (reference sequence). This CDR3 is built from 16 residues. The CDR3 bases are TGTGCCAGCAGCCTTGTCGGCGGGGCGACTAATGAAAAACTGTTTTTT. This encodes CASSLVGGATNEKLFF.

CDR3: CATRLAGRNNEQFF. The CDR3 nucleotides read TGTGCCACCCGACTAGCGGGGCGAAACAATGAGCAGTTCTTC. This chain connects TRBV27 to TRBJ2-1; 11 bases match TRBD2. The CDR3 is 14 amino acids. V gave up 10 bases and J gave up 5 bases; unmatched junction bases: 7. Germline V gives CDR1 MNHEY, CDR2 SMNVEV (reference sequence).

The chain carries TRBV28 and TRBJ2-2; D unclear. The CDR3 is 14 amino acids. The ends were cut back, 3 bases at V and 0 bases at J, with 5 bases in the middle. The germline gives CDR1 MDHEN, CDR2 SYDVKM. In DNA, the CDR3 is TGTGCCAGCAGTTTTGCAGCGAACACCGGGGAGCTGTTTTTT. As protein: CASSFAANTGELFF.

CDR3 in amino acids: CASSTSNYGYTF. Written as DNA, the CDR3 is TGTGCCAGTAGTACGTCTAACTATGGCTACACCTTC. V and J are TRBV19 and TRBJ1-2, with D unresolved. V gave up 4 bases and J gave up 0 bases, with 3 bases separating them. Germline V gene sequence: CDR1 LNHDA, CDR2 SQIVND (reference sequence). The CDR3 runs to 12 residues.

This rearrangement joins TRBV24-1 to TRBJ2-1; TRBD1 matches at 9 bases. In germline, CDR1 is KGHDR, CDR2 SFDVKD. The trim removed 9 bases at V and 7 bases at J, leaving 9 bases unmatched. CDR3 length equals 14 residues. The CDR3 sequence is CATGGRTGVNEQFF. The CDR3 DNA is TGTGCCACCGGGGGAAGGACAGGGGTAAATGAGCAGTTCTTC.

The genes are TRBV5-6 and TRBJ1-4; 10 bases map to TRBD1. CDR1 and CDR2 from the germline V gene are SGHDT and YYEEEE. The CDR3 totals 15 residues. The ends lost 5 bases at V and 8 bases at J; junction bases unmatched: 9. The CDR3 loop reads CASSGDRGLREKLFF. The CDR3 coding sequence is TGTGCCAGCAGTGGCGACAGGGGGCTTCGGGAAAAACTGTTTTTT.

The chain carries TRBV6-2 or TRBV6-3 and TRBJ1-4; 7 nucleotides align to TRBD1. Per the germline V gene, CDR1 is MNHEY and CDR2 is SVGEGT. This CDR3 is 19 amino acids long. J lost 0 bases, V lost 4 bases, and 14 bases had no gene match. The CDR3 reads CASSFDGTAGFATNEKLFF. In DNA, the CDR3 is TGTGCCAGCAGTTTCGACGGGACAGCAGGATTCGCAACTAATGAAAAACTGTTTTTT.

The chain has TRBV18 and TRBJ2-7, with 7 positions matching TRBD1. The CDR3 consists of 14 residues. V lost 6 bases, J lost 6 bases, and 11 bases stayed unmatched. CDR1 and CDR2 from the germline V gene are KGHSH and LQKENI. The chain's CDR3 is CASSPGDSSAEQYF. The CDR3 region has the DNA TGTGCCAGCTCTCCCGGGGACAGTTCGGCCGAGCAGTACTTC.

V gene TRBV2 combines with J gene TRBJ1-2, with 7 bases that match TRBD1. V lost 2 bases, J lost 4 bases, and 7 bases stayed unmatched. Germline V gene data show CDR1 as SNHLY and CDR2 as FYNNEI. The CDR3 contains 15 residues. This CDR3 is CASSERPGTVYGYTF. CDR3 nucleotides: TGTGCCAGCAGTGAACGACCCGGGACAGTCTATGGCTACACCTTC.

The chain has TRBV5-5 and TRBJ2-1; 14 nucleotides agree with TRBD2. The CDR3 is 15 amino acids. The V gene end was trimmed by 2 bases and the J gene end by 13 bases; junction bases not matched to a gene: 8. Germline-derived CDR1 and CDR2 are SGHKS and YYEKEE (reference sequence). CDR3 nucleotide sequence: TGTGCCAGCAGCTTCTTTCCGGGACTAGCGGGGGAACAGTTCTTC. It encodes CASSFFPGLAGEQFF.

Only one count was recorded for this clone. At one end the junction does not follow the germline gene, possibly because of a read error. The rearrangement joins TRBV18 to TRBJ2-7, with TRBD2 identical over 7 bases. Germline lookup yields CDR1 KGHSH and CDR2 LQKENI. The CDR3 has 12 amino acids. Here the CDR3 reads CASPPERDQAYF. CDR3 DNA sequence: TGTGCCAGCCCACCAGAGCGGGACCAAGCGTACTTC.

This clone came up a few times. The chain combines TRBV24-1 with TRBJ2-7; tentative D call: TRBD1 (6 bases). The V gene lost 3 bases and the J gene lost 0 bases, with 11 bases spanning the gap. The CDR3 is 15 residues long. Germline CDR1 and CDR2: KGHDR and SFDVKD. The CDR3 coding sequence is TGTGCCACCAGTGATCCACGCAGGGGCTCCTACGAGCAGTACTTC. Translating gives CATSDPRRGSYEQYF.

The chain is built from TRBV6-5 and TRBJ2-7; D gene ambiguous. In germline, CDR1 is MNHEY, CDR2 SVGAGI. Trimming removed 6 bases from V and 2 bases from J, with 17 bases in between. This CDR3 has 15 residues. CDR3 in amino acids: CASSDRGRWAYEQYF. The CDR3 nucleotides read TGTGCCAGCAGCGACCGTGGCAGGTGGGCCTACGAGCAGTACTTC.

In DNA form, the CDR3 reads TGCGCCAGCAGCCAAGATCGGGTCCGAGAGACCCAGTACTTC. It codes for CASSQDRVRETQYF. This chain uses TRBV4-1 with TRBJ2-5, with D uncertain. V lost 0 bases, J lost 4 bases, and 9 bases lay in between. Germline V gives CDR1 MGHRA, CDR2 YSYEKL. This CDR3 has 14 amino acids.